A selection of T cell receptor beta chains follows, all from one sample in a study of blood T cells in healthy people across ages. Each CDR3 protein is one row after TCRdb ran MiXCR on the 5' RACE reads. The sample records 650,000 to 950,000 distinct CDR3 sequences, under 45% being singletons. The sequenced sample was blood. The origin of the receptors is a man in his sixties in good health. The CDR3 runs from the conserved cysteine through the conserved F or W. The D gene is left open where the match is weak. Rows give clone size only sometimes, using once, few, many, or a class for an expanded clone.

>TRBJ2-7|.|.|TRBV27
CASSLGGGKGYRSYEQYF
TGTGCCAGCAGTTTAGGTGGGGGTAAAGGGTATCGCTCCTACGAGCAGTACTTC
>TRBJ1-2|once|TRBD1|TRBV5-1
CASSLGQGADYGHTF
TGCGCCAGCAGCTTGGGACAGGGGGCGGACTATGGCCACACCTTC
>TRBJ2-3|few|.|TRBV10-3
CAISESTGTRGDTQYF
TGTGCCATCAGTGAGTCGACAGGGACTAGGGGCGATACGCAGTATTTT
>TRBJ2-5|many|TRBD2|TRBV5-5
CASSLNSGGAETQYF
TGTGCCAGCAGCTTGAATAGCGGGGGGGCAGAGACCCAGTACTTC
>TRBJ2-7|many|.|TRBV29-1
CSASQFLGEQYF
TGCAGCGCCTCACAGTTCCTCGGGGAGCAGTACTTC
>TRBJ2-7|.|.|TRBV3-1
CASSQGWEQYF
TGTGCCAGCAGCCAAGGCTGGGAGCAGTACTTC
>TRBJ2-7|few|.|TRBV19
CASSSGTTQVYEQYF
TGTGCCAGTAGTTCGGGGACAACCCAAGTTTACGAGCAGTACTTC
>TRBJ2-1|few|TRBD2|TRBV6-7
CASSYPGLAGANEQFF
TGTGCCAGCAGTTACCCCGGGCTAGCGGGGGCCAATGAGCAGTTCTTC
>TRBJ2-7|few|.|TRBV12-3/TRBV12-4
CASSLLGPGDEQYF
TGTGCCAGCAGTTTATTAGGGCCGGGGGACGAGCAGTACTTC
>TRBJ2-1|few|TRBD1|TRBV20-1
CSALGTVINEQFF
TGCAGTGCTCTCGGGACAGTGATTAATGAGCAGTTCTTC
>TRBJ2-5|.|TRBD2|TRBV4-1
CASSPRTSGVLQETQYF
TGCGCCAGCAGCCCCAGGACTAGCGGGGTCCTACAAGAGACCCAGTACTTC
>TRBJ2-7|few|.|TRBV6-2/TRBV6-3
CASRTLFYEQYF
TGTGCCAGCAGGACCCTATTCTACGAGCAGTACTTC
>TRBJ2-5|few|.|TRBV2
CASTQGWGETQYF
TGTGCCAGCACTCAGGGGTGGGGAGAGACCCAGTACTTC
>TRBJ2-5|few|.|TRBV7-2
CASSLAVTRGETQYF
TGTGCCAGCAGCTTAGCGGTGACCAGGGGCGAGACCCAGTACTTC
>TRBJ1-5|once|.|TRBV7-2
CASSPGRPGQPQHF
TGTGCCAGCAGCCCGGGGCGTCCTGGGCAGCCCCAGCATTTT
>TRBJ1-4|.|.|TRBV3-1
CASSQSTNEKLFF
TGTGCCAGCAGCCAATCAACTAATGAAAAACTGTTTTTT
>TRBJ2-5|.|.|TRBV7-8
CASSLELWYSWTQYF
TGTGCCAGCAGCTTGGAGCTTTGGTATTCGTGGACCCAGTACTTC
>TRBJ2-1|few|TRBD1|TRBV7-2
CASSFRQGQSSYNEQFF
TGTGCCAGCAGCTTTCGGCAGGGACAGAGCTCCTACAATGAGCAGTTCTTC
>TRBJ2-5|.|TRBD2|TRBV5-1
CASRPVSGGGETQYF
TGCGCCAGCAGGCCGGTTAGCGGGGGAGGAGAGACCCAGTACTTC
>TRBJ2-3|few|.|TRBV15
CATSGGTSTDTQYF
TGTGCCACCAGCGGGGGAACATCCACAGATACGCAGTATTTT
>TRBJ2-7|few|.|TRBV9
CASSVGTGISYEQYF
TGTGCCAGCAGCGTAGGAACAGGGATTAGTTACGAGCAGTACTTC
>TRBJ2-3|few|TRBD2|TRBV7-9
CASSLARTSGGNTDTQYF
TGTGCCAGCAGCTTAGCGAGGACTAGCGGGGGCAATACAGATACGCAGTATTTT
>TRBJ1-2|few|.|TRBV27
CASSLSGRDYTF
TGTGCCAGCAGTTTATCCGGGAGAGACTACACCTTC
>TRBJ2-7|few|.|TRBV30
CAWRTNQVGSYEQYF
TGTGCCTGGAGAACCAATCAGGTCGGCTCCTACGAGCAGTACTTC
>TRBJ2-7|.|.|TRBV2
CASSRLSPYEQYF
TGTGCCAGCAGCAGGTTGTCACCCTACGAGCAGTACTTC
>TRBJ2-3|once|TRBD1|TRBV2
CASSQRGLWDTQYF
TGTGCCAGCAGCCAAAGGGGGCTGTGGGATACGCAGTATTTT
>TRBJ2-5|many|.|TRBV4-3
CASSQDLGATETQYF
TGCGCCAGCAGCCAAGATCTGGGGGCCACGGAGACCCAGTACTTC
>TRBJ2-2|.|TRBD2|TRBV29-1
CSVEYLAGSGELFF
TGCAGCGTTGAATACCTAGCGGGGTCCGGGGAGCTGTTTTTT
>TRBJ2-7|.|.|TRBV20-1
CSAIGQPENYEQYF
TGCAGTGCTATAGGACAGCCCGAAAATTACGAGCAGTACTTC
>TRBJ2-5|few|.|TRBV9
CASSVEDTSRGETQYF
TGTGCCAGCAGCGTAGAGGACACCTCTCGGGGAGAGACCCAGTACTTC
>TRBJ1-4|.|.|TRBV12-3/TRBV12-4
CASNQRGPNEKLFF
TGTGCCAGCAATCAAAGGGGACCTAATGAAAAACTGTTTTTT
>TRBJ1-6|.|.|TRBV6-6
CASRTNSPLHF
TGTGCCAGCAGGACTAATTCACCCCTCCACTTT
>TRBJ2-4|.|.|TRBV28
CASSLRQLEQYF
TGTGCCAGCAGTTTAAGACAGTTAGAGCAGTACTTC
>TRBJ2-3|.|TRBD2|TRBV20-1
CSARDLWRGGTDTQYF
TGCAGTGCTAGAGATCTGTGGCGGGGGGGCACAGATACGCAGTATTTT
>TRBJ2-3|.|TRBD2|TRBV10-3
CAISEPTSGASTDTQYF
TGTGCCATCAGTGAGCCAACTAGCGGGGCAAGCACAGATACGCAGTATTTT
>TRBJ1-1|few|.|TRBV20-1
CSAYPTHHMNTEAFF
TGCAGTGCATACCCCACCCACCATATGAACACTGAAGCTTTCTTT
>TRBJ2-5|few|.|TRBV2
CASNRVGIETQYF
TGTGCCAGCAACCGGGTCGGGATTGAGACCCAGTACTTC
>TRBJ2-7|.|.|TRBV4-1
CASSQDPAVVNYEQYF
TGCGCCAGCAGCCAAGATCCGGCAGTCGTAAACTACGAGCAGTACTTC
>TRBJ2-1|few|TRBD1|TRBV2
CASMGQGVDNEQFF
TGTGCCAGCATGGGACAGGGGGTTGACAATGAGCAGTTCTTC
>TRBJ1-4|.|TRBD1|TRBV15
CATSNRGKLFF
TGTGCCACCAGCAACAGGGGAAAACTGTTTTTT
>TRBJ2-5|few|.|TRBV15
CATSRDLGGGGETQYF
TGTGCCACCAGCAGAGATTTGGGGGGCGGCGGAGAGACCCAGTACTTC
>TRBJ2-5|.|TRBD1|TRBV6-2/TRBV6-3
CASSYRDRGGETQYF
TGTGCCAGCAGTTACCGAGACAGGGGAGGAGAGACCCAGTACTTC
>TRBJ2-7|few|.|TRBV4-3
CASSQGGRANEQYF
TGCGCCAGCAGCCAAGGGGGAAGGGCTAACGAGCAGTACTTC
>TRBJ1-4|few|TRBD1|TRBV5-1
CASSLGGQGTTNEKLFF
TGCGCCAGCAGCTTGGGTGGACAGGGGACAACTAATGAAAAACTGTTTTTT
>TRBJ2-1|few|.|TRBV5-4
CASGDTGLDNEQFF
TGTGCCAGCGGGGACACTGGGTTAGACAATGAGCAGTTCTTC
>TRBJ2-7|many|.|TRBV28
CASSSPPPGHLYYEQYF
TGTGCCAGCAGTTCCCCCCCACCGGGGCATTTATACTACGAGCAGTACTTC
>TRBJ1-2|few|TRBD1|TRBV4-1
CASSHRDRGQKDYGYTF
TGCGCCAGCAGTCACCGGGACAGGGGGCAAAAAGACTATGGCTACACCTTC
>TRBJ2-3|.|.|TRBV12-3/TRBV12-4
CASSRSGRADTQYF
TGTGCCAGCAGTAGGAGCGGACGTGCAGATACGCAGTATTTT
>TRBJ1-5|few|.|TRBV7-9
CATTQQGGNQPQHF
TGTGCGACGACCCAACAGGGTGGTAATCAGCCCCAGCATTTT
>TRBJ1-2|.|.|TRBV10-3
CAIGGDGYTF
TGTGCCATCGGGGGCGATGGCTACACCTTC
>TRBJ2-6|.|.|TRBV18
CASNAGTASGTNVLTF
TGTGCCTCGAACGCAGGGACGGCCTCTGGGACCAACGTCCTGACTTTC
>TRBJ2-4|.|.|TRBV21-1
CASSKVQGENIQYF
TGTGCCAGCAGCAAAGTGCAGGGGGAAAACATTCAGTACTTC
>TRBJ2-5|.|.|TRBV29-1
CSVVGNGETQYF
TGCAGCGTTGTGGGGAACGGGGAGACCCAGTACTTC